Following are 23 T cell receptor beta chains from one sample sequenced in a study of shared clonotypes between healthy human individuals. TCRdb keeps only in-frame clones here, not all; method: immunoSEQ multiplex PCR. The sample contains a few million clones, more than 85% of which appear only once. Sequenced: naive CD4+ T cells from PBMCs. The sample's subset: CD45RA+ positively selected. The receptor source for this set is a man between 18 and 35 years old in good health. Some clones in this sample may be carry-over from other donors' samples.

The chain employs TRBV4-1 and TRBJ2-2, with TRBD1 as a possible D gene (5 bases). V dropped 2 bases and J dropped 7 bases, with 11 bases sitting between them. This CDR3 region has 14 residues. Germline assignment: CDR1 MGHRA and CDR2 YSYEKL. Written as DNA, the CDR3 is TGCGCCAGCAGCCAATTGATCCAGGGCGGGGAGCTGTTTTTT. Translated, it gives CASSQLIQGGELFF.

The V call is TRBV20-1, the J call TRBJ2-5; D gene unclear. The germline gives CDR1 DFQATT, CDR2 SNEGSKA (reference sequence). CDR3 length: 11 amino acids. V gave up 8 bases and J gave up 3 bases, with 10 bases separating them. The CDR3 here is CSMIGEETQYF. In DNA form, the CDR3 reads TGCAGTATGATCGGAGAAGAGACCCAGTACTTC.

The rearrangement uses TRBV28 and TRBJ1-1; D not certain. CDR1 is MDHEN, CDR2 SYDVKM, per germline. The CDR3 length is 15 residues. Trimming stripped 1 base from V and 6 bases from J, with 15 bases between. Written as DNA, the CDR3 is TGTGCCAGCAGTTTATCCCGATCCGGGAGGGCTGAAGCTTTCTTT. As protein: CASSLSRSGRAEAFF.

The CDR3 here is CASNRYSNQPQHF. CDR3 bases: TGTGCCAGTAACAGGTATAGCAATCAGCCCCAGCATTTT. The chain is built from TRBV19 and TRBJ1-5; D is possibly TRBD1 (5 bases). The CDR3 runs 13 residues. Germline CDR1 is LNHDA and CDR2 is SQIVND (reference sequence). V was trimmed by 7 bases and J by 0 bases, leaving 7 bases between them.

This chain connects TRBV5-6 to TRBJ2-5, with 8 nucleotides matching TRBD2. V lost 4 bases, J lost 0 bases, and 5 bases stayed unmatched. The CDR3 has 15 amino acids. Germline CDR1 is SGHDT and CDR2 is YYEEEE. The CDR3 spells CASSGVAGNQETQYF. As DNA, the CDR3 is TGTGCCAGCAGCGGAGTAGCGGGAAACCAAGAGACCCAGTACTTC.

V is TRBV28 and J is TRBJ1-2, with D perhaps matching TRBD1 (5 bases). This CDR3 has 14 amino acids. V shed 6 bases and J shed 2 bases, with 13 bases lying between them. Germline-derived CDR1 and CDR2 are MDHEN and SYDVKM. The CDR3 sequence is CASSLLQENYGYTF. Written as DNA, the CDR3 is TGTGCCAGCAGCCTATTACAGGAGAACTATGGCTACACCTTC.

The chain recombines TRBV5-4 with TRBJ2-1; possibly TRBD2 for D (5 bases). Germline V lookup: CDR1 SGHNT, CDR2 YYREEE (reference sequence). V lost 4 bases and J lost 9, with 11 bases in between. CDR3 length: 12 residues. CDR3 sequence reads: CASSQLGSEQFF. The CDR3 bases are TGTGCCAGCAGCCAACTAGGGAGTGAGCAGTTCTTC.

The V call is TRBV28, the J call TRBJ2-7; D perhaps matches TRBD2 (5 bases). Looked up from germline, CDR1 is MDHEN and CDR2 is SYDVKM. V was trimmed by 6 bases and J by 3 bases, leaving 21 bases between them. The length of the CDR3 is 16 residues. This CDR3 reads CASSRPGGQGVYEQYF. The CDR3, as DNA: TGTGCCAGCAGCCGCCCCGGAGGCCAAGGAGTCTACGAGCAGTACTTC.

The chain employs TRBV5-4 and TRBJ2-7, with 7 bases fitting TRBD2. The CDR3 length is 16 residues. CDR1 is SGHNT, CDR2 YYREEE, per germline (reference sequence). The V gene end was trimmed by 3 bases and the J gene end by 4 bases; junction bases not matched to a gene: 13. The CDR3 coding sequence is TGTGCCAGCAGCTCCCTCGGTGGGGGGGGAATTTACGAGCAGTACTTC. This sequence encodes CASSSLGGGGIYEQYF.

The J gene is TRBJ2-7, the V gene TRBV9; D may match TRBD1 or TRBD2 (6 bases each). This CDR3 contains 14 residues. Germline CDR1 SGDLS, CDR2 YYNGEE. V lost 4 bases to trimming and J lost 4 bases, with 15 bases between them. CDR3 DNA sequence: TGTGCCAGCAGCCCCGGGGGCACCAATTACGAGCAGTACTTC. Its protein is CASSPGGTNYEQYF.

In its sample, this clone was seen once. Here the CDR3 DNA reads TGTGCCAGCTCACCACCTGGACTAGCCTCCAATGAGCAGTTCTTC. This codes for CASSPPGLASNEQFF. J is TRBJ2-1 and V is TRBV18; TRBD2 aligns across 8 bases. Looked up from germline, CDR1 is KGHSH and CDR2 is LQKENI. V dropped 0 bases and J dropped 6; count of bases not matched to a gene: 4. The CDR3 loop spans 15 amino acids. Complete variable domain (other parts from reference TRBV18 and TRBJ2-1): NAGVMQNPRHLVRRRGQEARLRCSPMKGHSHVYWYRQLPEEGLKFMVYLQKENIIDESGMPKERFSAEFPKEGPSILRIQQVVRGDSAAYFCASSPPGLASNEQFFGPGTRLTVL.

This chain links TRBV4-3 with TRBJ1-4; 11 nucleotides agree with TRBD1. The ends lost 2 bases at V and 5 bases at J; junction bases unmatched: 7. Germline V CDR1 and CDR2: LGHNA, YSLEER. The CDR3 extends over 17 amino acids. The CDR3 spells CASSQREGQGVNEKLFF. Written as DNA, the CDR3 is TGCGCCAGCAGCCAACGCGAGGGACAGGGGGTGAATGAAAAACTGTTTTTT.

This rearrangement joins TRBV27 to TRBJ2-7; 9 positions match TRBD2. V lost 0 bases, J lost 0 bases, and 6 bases stayed unmatched. Germline CDR1 MNHEY, CDR2 SMNVEV (reference sequence). This CDR3 is built from 17 residues. CDR3 sequence reads: CASSLSDAGGPSYEQYF. For the CDR3, the DNA is TGTGCCAGCAGTTTATCGGACGCGGGAGGGCCCTCCTACGAGCAGTACTTC.

The chain has TRBV28 and TRBJ2-7, with a tentative D call TRBD2 (6 bases). V lost 7 bases and J 1 base, leaving 20 bases between the germline ends. The CDR3 is made up of 16 amino acids. The germline CDR1 and CDR2 sequences are MDHEN and SYDVKM. DNA of the CDR3: TGTGCCAGCACCCAAGGAGGGGCGGAAGGATCCTACGAGCAGTACTTC. This gives the protein CASTQGGAEGSYEQYF.

Comment on this clone: The sample contains more than one DNA sequence encoding this CDR3. The CDR3 protein is CASSPGTANTGELFF. The CDR3 DNA reads TGTGCCAGCAGTCCCGGGACAGCGAACACCGGGGAGCTGTTTTTT. The V call is TRBV11-3, the J call TRBJ2-2, with 7 bases fitting TRBD1. The CDR3 contains 15 residues. Losses at the gene ends were 6 bases for V and 0 bases for J; bases not matched to a gene: 4. Germline V lookup: CDR1 SGHNT, CDR2 YENEEA. Combining the CDR3 with reference TRBV11-3 and TRBJ2-2 gives the whole variable domain EAGVVQSPRYKIIEKKQPVAFWCNPISGHNTLYWYLQNLGQGPELLIRYENEEAVDDSQLPKDRFSAERLKGVDSTLKIQPAELGDSAVYLCASSPGTANTGELFFGEGSRLTVL.

V and J are TRBV7-9 and TRBJ2-2; D may correspond to TRBD1 or TRBD2 (5 bases each). Germline assignment: CDR1 SEHNR and CDR2 FQNEAQ (reference sequence). CDR3 length: 17 residues. With 4 bases removed from V and 1 base from J, the gap between germline ends came to 16 bases. The CDR3 nucleotides are TGTGCCAGCAGCTATCTTATTGAGGGGAAGAACACCGGGGAGCTGTTTTTT. It encodes CASSYLIEGKNTGELFF.

The V call is TRBV11-2, the J call TRBJ2-5; no clear D gene. V was pared by 1 base and J by 2 bases, with 5 bases between. CDR1 and CDR2 from the germline V gene are SGHAT and FQNNGV. The CDR3 contains 13 residues. The CDR3: CASSLAPQETQYF. CDR3 DNA: TGTGCCAGCAGCTTAGCACCACAAGAGACCCAGTACTTC. Variable domain in full (rest from reference TRBV11-2 and TRBJ2-5): EAGVAQSPRYKIIEKRQSVAFWCNPISGHATLYWYQQILGQGPKLLIQFQNNGVVDDSQLPKDRFSAERLKGVDSTLKIQPAKLEDSAVYLCASSLAPQETQYFGPGTRLLVL.

The chain is built from TRBV7-8 and TRBJ1-2; D call uncertain. Germline lookup yields CDR1 SGHVS and CDR2 FQNEAQ. The V end was cut by 0 bases, the J end by 4 bases, with 9 bases between. CDR3 length: 14 residues. CDR3 nucleotide sequence: TGTGCCAGCAGCTTAGCAGGTTTAGGCTATGGCTACACCTTC. Residues: CASSLAGLGYGYTF.

The CDR3 spells CASSEQGGTEAFF. The CDR3 nucleotides are TGTGCCAGCAGCGAGCAGGGGGGGACTGAAGCTTTCTTT. The chain joins TRBV9 to TRBJ1-1, with 7 bases aligning to TRBD1. Looked up from germline, CDR1 is SGDLS and CDR2 is YYNGEE. The ends lost 3 bases at V and 5 bases at J; junction bases unmatched: 4. This CDR3 contains 13 residues.

The chain uses TRBV19 and TRBJ1-4; 11 nucleotides align to TRBD1. This CDR3 has 16 residues. Trimming at V came to 5 bases and at J to 6 bases, leaving 8 bases not matched to a gene. Germline CDR1 and CDR2: LNHDA and SQIVND (reference sequence). The CDR3 loop reads CASSDGGQGAYEKLFF. CDR3 sequence (DNA): TGTGCCAGTAGTGATGGCGGACAGGGGGCGTATGAAAAACTGTTTTTT.

This chain joins TRBV2 and TRBJ2-1; 10 positions agree with TRBD2. Trimming took 7 bases from V and 7 from J; bases not matched to a gene: 10. The CDR3 consists of 15 residues. The V gene's germline CDR1 is SNHLY and CDR2 FYNNEI. The CDR3 loop is CASNSGRITSNEQFF. CDR3 DNA: TGTGCCAGCAATAGCGGGAGGATCACGAGTAATGAGCAGTTCTTC.

The chain joins TRBV5-8 to TRBJ1-5; D remains ambiguous. The CDR3 sequence is 15 residues long. Between the trimmed V and J ends, which lost 2 bases and 6 bases, there was a span of 15 bases. Germline-derived CDR1 and CDR2 are SGHTS and YDEGEE. The CDR3 protein is CASSFDTRRGQPQHF. In DNA, the CDR3 is TGTGCCAGCAGCTTCGACACCAGGCGGGGTCAGCCCCAGCATTTT.

The V call is TRBV4-2, the J call TRBJ2-3; possible D gene TRBD2, 6 bases. V gave up 1 base and J gave up 2 bases, with 7 bases separating them. CDR3 length equals 14 residues. Germline lookup yields CDR1 LGHNA and CDR2 YNFKEQ. The CDR3 nucleotides are TGTGCCAGCAGCCAAGTAGCGGACACAGATACGCAGTATTTT. Translated: CASSQVADTDTQYF.